This T cell receptor (beta chain) was recorded in a study of regulatory T cells in long-lasting Graves disease. Study in general: Antithyroid drugs had been taken by newly diagnosed Graves' patients for under 3 months. Study-wide findings and caveats: It was in persistent disease that TRBV28, TRBJ1-2 and TRBJ2-5 were favored.

CDR3-region Arm-PCR and iRepertoire HTBI primers produced the TCR beta libraries. TCRdb recomputed calls from the multiplex PCR reads with MiXCR, one row per CDR3 protein. The sample consists of 370,000 or so distinct CDR3 sequences, roughly 17% of them appearing once. The CDR3 has 17 amino acids. The trim removed 4 bases at V and 1 base at J, leaving 4 bases unmatched. Per the germline V gene, CDR1 is KGHDR and CDR2 is SFDVKD. This clonotype has ten or more counts. Its antigen remains unidentified. Time point defined: newly diagnosed GD, antithyroid drugs for less than 3 months. TCR sequences were obtained from RNA taken from PBMCs. The same data also went into a second study, on T cells in Graves' hyperthyroidism and ophthalmopathy. From that report: Aged 18 to 65, the patients had hyperthyroidism that was newly diagnosed and had lasted under 2 months. An initial round of RT-PCR targeting the TCR CDR3 relied on the HTBI primer set.

The input for sequencing was peripheral blood mononuclear cells (PBMCs), taken at new diagnosis, from a patient treated with antithyroid drugs. This sequence originates from a woman between 18 and 29 years old with Graves disease. The chain has TRBV24-1 and TRBJ2-1, with 12 bases matching TRBD2. CDR3 region: CATSDSGTSGSYNEQFF. The CDR3 nucleotides read TGTGCCACCAGTGACTCAGGGACTAGCGGGTCCTACAATGAGCAGTTCTTC.